This TCR beta chain is drawn from a study of T cell repertoires in cytomegalovirus infection. On the study more broadly: An indication of both CMV infection and matching HLA type came from public TCR beta signatures.

This clonotype has a handful of counts. Its specificity is unknown. Via MiXCR, TCRdb re-called the reads, giving one row per CDR3 protein. The repertoire consists of approximately 1,000,000 distinct CDR3 sequences, with roughly 31% occurring once and the leading ten covering 11% to 15%. Germline assignment: CDR1 SEHNR and CDR2 FQNEAQ (reference sequence). Trimming took 4 bases from V and 0 from J, leaving 16 bases between them. This CDR3 contains 16 residues. The gene calls are TRBV7-9 and TRBJ2-7; the D gene is possibly TRBD1 (6 bases). The input for sequencing was cultured CD8+ T cells from PBMCs, taken from culture after CMV antigen stimulation. The TCR was taken from a human donor in good health (CMV status not recorded). Some clones in this sample may be carry-over from other donors' samples. CDR3 sequence (DNA): TGTGCCAGCAGCTCTGGCAGGGGACCCCTCTCCTACGAGCAGTACTTC. Residues: CASSSGRGPLSYEQYF.